The 32 T cell receptor beta chains below were found in one sample sequenced in a study of cytomegalovirus exposure and HLA in healthy donors. PCR employed 60 Vbeta and 13 Jbeta primers. Assay used: immunoSEQ multiplex PCR; TCRdb lists only in-frame clones, some missing. The data hold around 170,000 clones, with about 85% observed a single time. The sample consisted of PBMCs. The receptor set was obtained from a man aged 50-60 years in good health and CMV-seronegative.

The rearrangement uses TRBV9 and TRBJ1-2; D is undetermined. Looked up from germline, CDR1 is SGDLS and CDR2 is YYNGEE. The CDR3 extends over 13 amino acids. The germline V and J ends were trimmed by 4 bases and 4 bases, with 11 bases remaining between them. In DNA, the CDR3 is TGTGCCAGCAGCCTGGAATCAGGCTATGGCTACACCTTC. It yields the protein CASSLESGYGYTF.

The rearrangement uses TRBV9 and TRBJ2-5; D may be TRBD2 (6 bases). Germline CDR1 is SGDLS and CDR2 is YYNGEE. V was clipped by 1 base and J by 7 bases, with 29 bases between them. The CDR3 runs to 19 residues. The CDR3 reads CASSVSGLSVGLEDGTQYF. The CDR3 DNA follows: TGTGCCAGCAGCGTAAGTGGACTAAGTGTTGGACTGGAGGATGGGACCCAGTACTTC.

This sequence joins TRBV15 and TRBJ2-1; 11 bases are a match to TRBD2. The CDR3 consists of 14 residues. The J segment lost 7 bases and the V segment lost 3 bases, leaving 2 bases of the junction unmatched. Germline assignment: CDR1 LNHNV and CDR2 YYDKDF (reference sequence). In DNA, the CDR3 is TGTGCCACCAGCAGTAGCGGGGGGGCAAATGAGCAGTTCTTC. Translating gives CATSSSGGANEQFF.

This clone was counted a single time. The rearrangement links TRBV5-1 to TRBJ1-3, with a possible D match to TRBD1 (5 bases). This CDR3 region has 15 residues. V was clipped by 0 bases and J by 0 bases, with 7 bases between them. The germline gives CDR1 SGHRS, CDR2 YFSETQ. CDR3 sequence: CASSLGGGSGNTIYF. The CDR3 nucleotides are TGCGCCAGCAGCTTGGGGGGGGGCTCTGGAAACACCATATATTTT.

At least ten counts were recorded for this clone. This sequence joins TRBV6-4 and TRBJ2-1, with a tentative D call TRBD1 (6 bases). The CDR3 runs to 15 residues. The ends were cut back, 5 bases at V and 3 bases at J, with 14 bases in the middle. Germline values: CDR1 MRHNA, CDR2 SNTAGT. This chain's CDR3 is CASSSQGEGYNEQFF. In DNA, the CDR3 is TGTGCCAGCAGTTCACAGGGAGAGGGCTACAATGAGCAGTTCTTC.

This clone has a handful of counts. J is TRBJ2-5 and V is TRBV10-3, with a tentative D call TRBD2 (6 bases). The germline CDR1 and CDR2 sequences are ENHRY and SYGVKD. Trimming removed 7 bases from V and 3 bases from J, with 12 bases in between. There are 13 residues in the CDR3. CDR3 bases: TGTGCCATCATGGGGGGACCTAAAGAGACCCAGTACTTC. This gives the protein CAIMGGPKETQYF.

The V and J genes are TRBV19 and TRBJ2-5, with TRBD1 identical over 11 bases. V was clipped by 6 bases and J by 6 bases; unmatched bases: 3. This CDR3 is 13 amino acids long. Germline CDR1 LNHDA, CDR2 SQIVND (reference sequence). The CDR3 DNA is TGTGCCAGTAGGGGGACAGGGGGACAGACCCAGTACTTC. This translates into CASRGTGGQTQYF.

The chain joins TRBV4-2 to TRBJ2-7, with D possibly matching TRBD2 (6 bases). CDR1 and CDR2 from the germline V gene are LGHNA and YNFKEQ. This CDR3 has 14 amino acids. V dropped 4 bases and J dropped 3 bases, with 13 bases sitting between them. CDR3 loop: CASSLAGSNYEQYF. DNA of the CDR3: TGTGCCAGCAGCCTCGCCGGGAGCAACTACGAGCAGTACTTC.

The rearrangement uses TRBV20-1 and TRBJ1-1; no definite D call. This CDR3 is 11 amino acids long. Germline CDR1 and CDR2: DFQATT and SNEGSKA (reference sequence). V was cut by 6 bases and J by 0 bases, with 5 bases left in between. The CDR3 is CSAPVNTEAFF. The DNA for the CDR3 is TGCAGTGCCCCCGTGAACACTGAAGCTTTCTTT.

There are a few counts of this clone. The chain is built from TRBV2 and TRBJ2-3, with TRBD1 as a possible D gene (6 bases). The germline V gene has CDR1 SNHLY and CDR2 FYNNEI. The CDR3 is made up of 15 amino acids. Trimming stripped 4 bases from V and 0 bases from J, with 11 bases between. As DNA, the CDR3 is TGTGCCAGCAGTGTCCAGGGGAGTAGCACAGATACGCAGTATTTT. This sequence encodes CASSVQGSSTDTQYF.

The chain uses TRBV15 and TRBJ1-1, with TRBD1 matching 9 bases. From germline, CDR1 is LNHNV and CDR2 YYDKDF (reference sequence). This CDR3 has 15 residues. V shed 5 bases and J 6 bases; nucleotides not matched to a gene: 10. CDR3 sequence (DNA): TGTGCCACCAGCGGGACCGGGACAGGGTCCGCTGAAGCTTTCTTT. Protein sequence: CATSGTGTGSAEAFF.

The chain employs TRBV30 and TRBJ2-1; TRBD2 might be the D (5 bases). Germline loops: CDR1 GTSNPN, CDR2 SVGIG (reference sequence). The CDR3 totals 12 residues. Trimming took off 0 bases at V and 10 bases at J, with 10 bases between the two ends. CDR3: CAWSVGPSEQFF. The CDR3 coding sequence is TGTGCCTGGAGTGTAGGGCCTAGCGAGCAGTTCTTC.

This clone was found a few times. The chain combines TRBV7-2 with TRBJ2-2; 12 bases align to TRBD2. Unmatched junction bases numbered 5, after V lost 5 bases and J lost 4 bases. The CDR3 is 16 residues long. Germline V gene lookup returns CDR1 SGHTA and CDR2 FQGNSA. CDR3 sequence (DNA): TGTGCCAGCAGCGAGCTAGCGGGGGGGGTCACCGGGGAGCTGTTTTTT. Protein sequence: CASSELAGGVTGELFF.

The CDR3 DNA reads TGTGCCTTATACGGGGGGGCCTACAATGAGCAGTTCTTC. Its translation: CALYGGAYNEQFF. The chain uses TRBV30 and TRBJ2-1; 8 nucleotides line up with TRBD2. Germline V lookup: CDR1 GTSNPN, CDR2 SVGIG (reference sequence). The CDR3 is 13 amino acids. Germline trimming cut 7 bases from V and 2 bases from J; bases unmatched to any gene: 4.

This clone was detected a few times. The chain joins TRBV18 to TRBJ1-4; D unresolved. Germline CDR1 KGHSH, CDR2 LQKENI. V lost 5 bases, J lost 6 bases, and 10 bases lay in between. The CDR3 has 13 residues. The DNA for the CDR3 is TGTGCCAGCTCAAGTTCCCGGGATGAAAAACTGTTTTTT. Its protein is CASSSSRDEKLFF.

The V and J genes are TRBV4-3 and TRBJ2-3; D might be TRBD2 (6 bases). The germline V gene has CDR1 LGHNA and CDR2 YSLEER. V was shortened by 4 bases and J by 1 base, with 12 bases between the two germline ends. The CDR3 totals 15 residues. Here the CDR3 reads CASSPSVRRTDTQYF. CDR3 DNA: TGCGCCAGCAGCCCTAGCGTAAGGCGCACAGATACGCAGTATTTT.

The genes are TRBV7-9 and TRBJ2-7; D unresolved. CDR3 size: 11 residues. CDR1 SEHNR and CDR2 FQNEAQ come from the germline V gene (reference sequence). The germline V and J ends were trimmed by 10 bases and 0 bases, with 7 bases remaining between them. This CDR3 is CAIESSYEQYF. CDR3 sequence (DNA): TGTGCCATCGAGAGCTCCTACGAGCAGTACTTC.

The CDR3 here is CASRLGGGNSPLHF. The CDR3 DNA sequence: TGTGCCAGCAGGCTGGGGGGTGGAAATTCACCCCTCCACTTT. The chain recombines TRBV5-5 with TRBJ1-6; possibly TRBD1 for D (5 bases). Trimming left V 5 bases short and J 7 bases short, with 13 bases between. Germline assignment: CDR1 SGHKS and CDR2 YYEKEE (reference sequence). This CDR3 region has 14 residues. Complete variable domain (other parts from reference TRBV5-5 and TRBJ1-6): DAGVTQSPTHLIKTRGQQVTLRCSPISGHKSVSWYQQVLGQGPQFIFQYYEKEERGRGNFPDRFSARQFPNYSSELNVNALLLGDSALYLCASRLGGGNSPLHFGNGTRLTVT.

The CDR3 DNA sequence: TGTGCCACCAGCACCGGGACAGGGGAAAACACCATATATTTT. It yields the protein CATSTGTGENTIYF. V gene TRBV15 combines with J gene TRBJ1-3; 10 bases align to TRBD1. The CDR3 is 14 amino acids. J gave up 6 bases and V 4 bases, and 3 bases lay outside the gene matches. Looked up from germline, CDR1 is LNHNV and CDR2 is YYDKDF (reference sequence).

The chain uses TRBV9 and TRBJ2-3; D possibly corresponds to TRBD2 (7 bases). Per the germline V gene, CDR1 is SGDLS and CDR2 is YYNGEE. Trimming stripped 0 bases from V and 2 bases from J, with 13 bases between. This CDR3 has 16 amino acids. CDR3 loop: CASSVAGGGATDTQYF. Here the CDR3 DNA reads TGTGCCAGCAGCGTAGCTGGTGGGGGGGCCACAGATACGCAGTATTTT.

This chain links TRBV19 with TRBJ1-5; D is uncertain. V lost 7 bases to trimming and J lost 9 bases, with 13 bases between them. Germline assignment: CDR1 LNHDA and CDR2 SQIVND (reference sequence). The CDR3 is made up of 12 amino acids. In nucleotides, the CDR3 is TGTGCCAGTATGCTAGCCCTGGGGCCCCAGCATTTT. It codes for CASMLALGPQHF.

Only one count was recorded for this clone. The chain joins TRBV27 to TRBJ1-5; the match to TRBD1 covers 9 bases. There are 16 residues in the CDR3. Trimming removed 6 bases from V and 4 bases from J; junction bases left unmatched: 10. The germline V gene encodes CDR1 MNHEY and CDR2 SMNVEV (reference sequence). In nucleotides, the CDR3 is TGTGCCAGCAGAAACGGGGGGACAGGGTCGAATCAGCCCCAGCATTTT. This codes for CASRNGGTGSNQPQHF.

The chain has TRBV30 and TRBJ1-1, with TRBD1 identical over 9 bases. Unmatched junction bases numbered 1, after V lost 4 bases and J lost 1 base. This CDR3 is 13 amino acids long. Germline V lookup: CDR1 GTSNPN, CDR2 SVGIG (reference sequence). CDR3 sequence (DNA): TGTGCCTGGAAGGGACAGGGGAACACTGAAGCTTTCTTT. Its translation: CAWKGQGNTEAFF.

As for this clone: A junction end diverges from the germline sequence, so it may reflect a read error. The CDR3 DNA reads TGCGGAGGGGGGGGGAACACCGGGGAGCTGTTTTTT. This translates into CGGGGNTGELFF. J is TRBJ2-2 and V is TRBV7-8; TRBD2 might be the D (7 bases). CDR3 length: 12 residues. Germline CDR1 reads SGHVS; CDR2 reads FQNEAQ.

This chain joins TRBV7-9 and TRBJ2-6, with TRBD1 matching 7 bases. The V gene's germline CDR1 is SEHNR and CDR2 FQNEAQ (reference sequence). CDR3 length: 17 amino acids. J was trimmed by 0 bases and V by 5 bases; bases with no gene match: 7. CDR3 sequence: CASSTSTGISGANVLTF. The CDR3 DNA follows: TGTGCCAGCAGCACCTCGACAGGGATCTCTGGGGCCAACGTCCTGACTTTC. Full variable domain (outside the CDR3, taken from reference TRBV7-9 and TRBJ2-6): DTGVSQNPRHKITKRGQNVTFRCDPISEHNRLYWYRQTLGQGPEFLTYFQNEAQLEKSRLLSDRFSAERPKGSFSTLEIQRTEQGDSAMYLCASSTSTGISGANVLTFGAGSRLTVL.

This clone was picked up a small number of times. The genes are TRBV7-6 and TRBJ1-1; D remains unclear. Trimming took off 2 bases at V and 7 bases at J, with 8 bases between the two ends. This CDR3 region has 12 residues. Germline assignment: CDR1 SGHVS and CDR2 FNYEAQ. CDR3 amino acids: CASSLFSSEAFF. The CDR3 nucleotides read TGTGCCAGCAGCTTATTCTCGAGTGAAGCTTTCTTT.

The chain is built from TRBV5-1 and TRBJ2-1, with 9 positions matching TRBD2. V lost 2 bases and J lost 4; bases outside the gene matches: 4. This CDR3 has 15 residues. Germline V lookup: CDR1 SGHRS, CDR2 YFSETQ. CDR3 region: CASSFGSGGYNEQFF. CDR3 sequence (DNA): TGCGCCAGCAGCTTCGGTAGCGGGGGTTACAATGAGCAGTTCTTC. Full variable domain (outside the CDR3, taken from reference TRBV5-1 and TRBJ2-1): KAGVTQTPRYLIKTRGQQVTLSCSPISGHRSVSWYQQTPGQGLQFLFEYFSETQRNKGNFPGRFSGRQFSNSRSEMNVSTLELGDSALYLCASSFGSGGYNEQFFGPGTRLTVL.

V and J are TRBV7-6 and TRBJ2-3; 8 bases are a match to TRBD2. The CDR3 spans 16 residues. Germline loops: CDR1 SGHVS, CDR2 FNYEAQ. With 5 bases clipped from V and 2 bases from J, the junction kept 9 bases outside the gene matches. The CDR3 region is CASSPQGRGVTDTQYF. The CDR3 nucleotides are TGTGCCAGCAGCCCCCAGGGGCGGGGGGTCACAGATACGCAGTATTTT.

This chain connects TRBV5-4 to TRBJ1-1, with 9 bases identical to TRBD1. The CDR3 sequence is 13 residues long. Trimming took 3 bases from V and 11 from J; bases not matched to a gene: 8. The germline V gene has CDR1 SGHNT and CDR2 YYREEE (reference sequence). CDR3 bases: TGTGCCAGCAGCTCCCGGACAGGGGAAAGGGCTTTCTTT. Its translation: CASSSRTGERAFF.

In DNA, the CDR3 is TGTGCCAGCAGTGCTCCGGGGGGGGATTATGGCTACACCTTC. Translated: CASSAPGGDYGYTF. V usage is TRBV2 and J usage is TRBJ1-2; D is possibly TRBD1 (5 bases). CDR3 length: 14 amino acids. The V gene's germline CDR1 is SNHLY and CDR2 FYNNEI. V was trimmed by 4 bases and J by 5 bases, leaving 14 bases between them.

The table lists this clone with a few counts. The chain has TRBV2 and TRBJ2-7, with 8 bases that match TRBD1. V trimming: 4 bases; J trimming: 2 bases; junction bases outside the gene matches: 7. Looked up from germline, CDR1 is SNHLY and CDR2 is FYNNEI. CDR3 length: 15 amino acids. The CDR3 region is CASSVSGQGPYEQYF. CDR3 bases: TGTGCCAGCAGTGTGTCCGGACAGGGACCCTACGAGCAGTACTTC.

CDR3 sequence reads: CASSVLTTGTGAYEQYF. The CDR3 DNA sequence: TGCGCCAGCAGCGTACTTACTACCGGGACAGGGGCCTACGAGCAGTACTTC. This chain uses TRBV5-1 with TRBJ2-7, with 10 bases identical to TRBD1. Germline CDR1 SGHRS, CDR2 YFSETQ. V dropped 4 bases and J dropped 2; count of bases not matched to a gene: 12. This CDR3 comprises 17 residues.